This TCR beta chain was identified in a study of shared clonotypes between healthy human individuals. Whole-study context: Researchers drew samples from a couple of women and a few men aged 18 to 49. CD8 memory received one plate per donor, CD8 naive two, CD4 memory three and CD4 naive three.

Of note for this clone: Its antigen is undetermined.

Healthy and HIV-negative, the adult donors had no recent acute infections or vaccinations. The protocol was immunoSEQ multiplex PCR, while the TCRdb copy is restricted to in-frame clones and leaves out a portion. The repertoire holds 2 million to 2.5 million clones, with approximately 96% as singletons. Germline CDR1 MRHNA, CDR2 SNTAGT. V trimming: 4 bases; J trimming: 3 bases; junction bases outside the gene matches: 4. The CDR3 consists of 15 residues. Overall study findings and caveats: Among donors, sharing of clonotypes was expected to be affected by sequencing depth.

This TCR derives from a man younger than 30 in good health. The chain has TRBV6-4 and TRBJ2-3, with TRBD2 matching 10 bases. Sequenced material: naive CD4+ T cells sorted from blood. Subset: CD45RA+ positively selected. The CDR3 region is CASSVRSGRTDTQYF. The CDR3 nucleotides are TGTGCCAGCAGTGTTCGTAGCGGGAGGACAGATACGCAGTATTTT.